Listed here are 22 T cell receptor beta chains from one sample, sequenced in a study of T cell repertoires in cytomegalovirus infection. Using its own MiXCR run on the reads, TCRdb lists one record per CDR3 protein. This sample has around 320,000 distinct CDR3 sequences, with 8% to 10% found just once. The sequencing input was PBMCs. The origin of the receptors is a human donor in good health (CMV status not recorded). Some clones in this sample may be carry-over from other donors' samples.

This clonotype was found many times. The V gene is TRBV18, the J gene TRBJ1-5; TRBD1 might be the D (5 bases). Looked up from germline, CDR1 is KGHSH and CDR2 is LQKENI. This CDR3 comprises 15 residues. V lost 3 bases and J lost 0, with 9 bases in between. The CDR3 coding sequence is TGTGCCAGCTCACCGGGGCGGAATAGCAATCAGCCCCAGCATTTT. Protein product: CASSPGRNSNQPQHF.

To note about this clonotype: The CDR3 end shows no conserved phenylalanine or tryptophan, and so a read error is likely. The chain links TRBV18 to TRBJ2-6; perhaps TRBD1 as D (6 bases). The CDR3 extends over 18 amino acids. The V end lost 4 bases, the J end lost 0 bases, and 16 bases lay between the germline ends. Looked up from germline, CDR1 is KGHSH and CDR2 is LQKENI. This chain's CDR3 is CASSHSGTQSSGANVLTL. The CDR3 region has the DNA TGTGCCAGCTCACATTCCGGGACACAGAGCTCTGGGGCCAACGTCCTGACTCTC.

This clonotype appeared many times. V gene TRBV7-9 combines with J gene TRBJ2-7; a weak D match, TRBD2 (5 bases). The V and J ends lost 10 bases and 6 bases respectively, with 19 bases between them. Germline V gene data show CDR1 as SEHNR and CDR2 as FQNEAQ (reference sequence). The CDR3 consists of 13 residues. CDR3 sequence (DNA): TGTGCCACCCGAGTGGGAGCGGCTACCGAGCAGTACTTC. This gives the protein CATRVGAATEQYF.

The J gene is TRBJ2-1, the V gene TRBV4-1; D possibly corresponds to TRBD1 (5 bases). V dropped 1 base and J dropped 12 bases, with 10 bases sitting between them. The CDR3 has 12 residues. The germline V gene has CDR1 MGHRA and CDR2 YSYEKL. In nucleotides, the CDR3 is TGCGCCAGCAGCCAAGTCCAGGGCTTGCAGTTCTTC. Its protein product is CASSQVQGLQFF.

This clonotype was counted at least ten times. The chain has TRBV7-9 and TRBJ1-2; no clear D gene. V lost 2 bases and J 1 base, leaving 14 bases between the germline ends. This CDR3 contains 16 residues. Germline V gene sequence: CDR1 SEHNR, CDR2 FQNEAQ (reference sequence). The CDR3 DNA reads as TGTGCCAGCAGCTTACCGCAAAAACAGATTAACTATGGCTACACCTTC. It is translated as CASSLPQKQINYGYTF.

This clonotype has just a few counts. This chain's CDR3 is CASSESRWDRGRNEQFF. CDR3 nucleotide sequence: TGTGCCAGCAGTGAATCTAGGTGGGACAGGGGGCGTAATGAGCAGTTCTTC. The chain couples TRBV2 to TRBJ2-1, with 12 bases identical to TRBD1. The CDR3 is made up of 17 amino acids. Germline V lookup: CDR1 SNHLY, CDR2 FYNNEI. J gave up 7 bases and V 2 bases, and 9 bases lay outside the gene matches.

Only a few counts were recorded for this clonotype. The chain links TRBV19 to TRBJ2-1; D is undetermined. Trimming pared 1 base from V and 4 bases from J, leaving 2 bases between. This CDR3 has 12 residues. Looked up from germline, CDR1 is LNHDA and CDR2 is SQIVND (reference sequence). Written as DNA, the CDR3 is TGTGCCAGTAGTATAGTTTACAATGAGCAGTTCTTC. As protein: CASSIVYNEQFF. Complete variable domain (other parts from reference TRBV19 and TRBJ2-1): DGGITQSPKYLFRKEGQNVTLSCEQNLNHDAMYWYRQDPGQGLRLIYYSQIVNDFQKGDIAEGYSVSREKKESFPLTVTSAQKNPTAFYLCASSIVYNEQFFGPGTRLTVL.

In its sample, this clonotype was seen a few times. The CDR3 loop reads CSAIGASGGLQETQYF. Written as DNA, the CDR3 is TGCAGTGCTATAGGGGCTAGCGGGGGCCTCCAAGAGACCCAGTACTTC. The rearrangement links TRBV20-1 to TRBJ2-5; 10 bases fit TRBD2. Looked up from germline, CDR1 is DFQATT and CDR2 is SNEGSKA (reference sequence). Germline trimming cut 4 bases from V and 1 base from J; bases unmatched to any gene: 9. The CDR3 is 16 residues long.

Ten or more counts support this clonotype. This chain links TRBV10-3 with TRBJ2-4; 9 positions agree with TRBD1. J lost 5 bases, V lost 3 bases, and 2 bases had no gene match. The CDR3 has 14 amino acids. Germline V gene lookup returns CDR1 ENHRY and CDR2 SYGVKD. CDR3 loop: CAISDRTGENIQYF. In DNA form, the CDR3 reads TGTGCCATCAGTGACCGGACAGGGGAAAACATTCAGTACTTC.

The V call is TRBV28, the J call TRBJ2-1; TRBD2 aligns across 7 bases. The J segment lost 2 bases and the V segment lost 7 bases, leaving 5 bases of the junction unmatched. The germline gives CDR1 MDHEN, CDR2 SYDVKM. There are 14 residues in the CDR3. DNA for the CDR3: TGTGCCAGCATTGTCGCGGGGGCCTACAATGAGCAGTTCTTC. Protein: CASIVAGAYNEQFF.

This clonotype was detected once. A read error may explain this, as a much larger clone is one base away. The chain uses TRBV12-3 or TRBV12-4 and TRBJ2-1, with TRBD2 matching over 10 bases. This CDR3 spans 16 amino acids. The CDR3: CASTYRASGGRGERFF. The CDR3 DNA sequence: TGTGCCAGCACCTACAGGGCTAGCGGGGGAAGGGGTGAGCGGTTCTTC.

This chain links TRBV19 with TRBJ2-2; D is undetermined. The germline CDR1 and CDR2 sequences are LNHDA and SQIVND (reference sequence). The CDR3 sequence is 11 residues long. Trimming left V 5 bases short and J 5 bases short, with 3 bases between. CDR3 protein: CASSGTGELFF. The CDR3 DNA sequence: TGTGCCAGTAGTGGAACCGGGGAGCTGTTTTTT.

The chain uses TRBV9 and TRBJ1-1; tentative D call: TRBD1 (5 bases). The CDR3 consists of 14 residues. Germline V gene data show CDR1 as SGDLS and CDR2 as YYNGEE. V was shortened by 4 bases and J by 3 bases, with 13 bases between the two germline ends. The CDR3 bases are TGTGCCAGCAGCCCGCGGGACGGTCACACTGAAGCTTTCTTT. It codes for CASSPRDGHTEAFF. Based on the CDR3 plus reference TRBV9 and TRBJ1-1, the full variable domain is DSGVTQTPKHLITATGQRVTLRCSPRSGDLSVYWYQQSLDQGLQFLIQYYNGEERAKGNILERFSAQQFPDLHSELNLSSLELGDSALYFCASSPRDGHTEAFFGQGTRLTVV.

This clonotype was seen many times. The V and J genes are TRBV7-8 and TRBJ2-1; a weak D match, TRBD1 (6 bases). The ends were cut back, 5 bases at V and 10 bases at J, with 9 bases in the middle. The CDR3 is 11 amino acids. Germline assignment: CDR1 SGHVS and CDR2 FQNEAQ. The CDR3 protein is CASSPQGEQFF. The CDR3 bases are TGTGCCAGCAGCCCGCAGGGGGAGCAGTTCTTC.

The V and J genes are TRBV7-2 and TRBJ2-3; the D gene is possibly TRBD1 (7 bases). This CDR3 region has 17 residues. Germline V gene lookup returns CDR1 SGHTA and CDR2 FQGNSA. Trimming stripped 5 bases from V and 5 bases from J, with 23 bases between. CDR3 in amino acids: CASSQRGRGPLGDTQYF. CDR3 nucleotides: TGTGCCAGCAGCCAAAGGGGGCGGGGCCCATTGGGAGATACGCAGTATTTT. The entire variable domain, with the rest obtained from reference TRBV7-2 and TRBJ2-3, is as follows: GAGVSQSPSNKVTEKGKDVELRCDPISGHTALYWYRQSLGQGLEFLIYFQGNSAPDKSGLPSDRFSAERTGGSVSTLTIQRTQQEDSAVYLCASSQRGRGPLGDTQYFGPGTRLTVL.

There are many counts of this clonotype. The V and J genes are TRBV7-9 and TRBJ2-1; D perhaps matches TRBD2 (6 bases). Germline V CDR1 and CDR2: SEHNR, FQNEAQ (reference sequence). The CDR3 length is 15 residues. V dropped 0 bases and J dropped 4 bases, with 10 bases sitting between them. CDR3 in DNA: TGTGCCAGCAGCTTAGCGAGCGGGCCTTACAATGAGCAGTTCTTC. As protein: CASSLASGPYNEQFF.

This clonotype was observed a handful of times. J is TRBJ1-5 and V is TRBV6-2 or TRBV6-3, with 7 bases fitting TRBD1. The germline gives CDR1 MNHEY, CDR2 SVGEGT. V gave up 7 bases and J gave up 2 bases; unmatched junction bases: 11. The CDR3 covers 16 residues. Here the CDR3 reads CASTSPRGRGNQPQHF. The DNA for the CDR3 is TGTGCCAGCACCTCTCCGAGGGGGCGAGGCAATCAGCCCCAGCATTTT.

This clonotype was detected a few times. The chain carries TRBV7-3 and TRBJ2-1; D possibly corresponds to TRBD1 (6 bases). The germline CDR1 and CDR2 sequences are SGHTA and FQGTGA. V was cut by 2 bases and J by 8 bases, with 16 bases left in between. The CDR3 spans 15 residues. Here the CDR3 reads CASSLLQGPWDEQFF. As DNA, the CDR3 is TGTGCCAGCAGCTTATTGCAGGGGCCTTGGGATGAGCAGTTCTTC. Looking up the rest from reference TRBV7-3 and TRBJ2-1 gives the full variable domain: GAGVSQTPSNKVTEKGKYVELRCDPISGHTALYWYRQSLGQGPEFLIYFQGTGAADDSGLPNDRFFAVRPEGSVSTLKIQRTERGDSAVYLCASSLLQGPWDEQFFGPGTRLTVL.

The chain is built from TRBV6-2 or TRBV6-3 and TRBJ1-5; 7 bases agree with TRBD1. This CDR3 region has 14 residues. Germline CDR1 and CDR2: MNHEY and SVGEGT. The J segment lost 4 bases and the V segment lost 6 bases, leaving 6 bases of the junction unmatched. CDR3 loop: CASRVDRSNQPQHF. In DNA form, the CDR3 reads TGTGCCAGCAGGGTGGACAGGTCGAATCAGCCCCAGCATTTT.

The sample holds many counts of this clonotype. Here the CDR3 DNA reads TGTGCCACCAGCAGAGATCTTGGACAGGGAGGCGGTCAGCCCCAGCATTTT. This sequence encodes CATSRDLGQGGGQPQHF. This chain uses TRBV15 with TRBJ1-5; 8 bases are shared with TRBD1. The germline gives CDR1 LNHNV, CDR2 YYDKDF (reference sequence). J gave up 6 bases and V 0 bases, and 10 bases lay outside the gene matches. The CDR3 runs 17 residues.

This clonotype was found a few times. The DNA for the CDR3 is TGTGCCACCAGTGGGCAGGGTCTCCCGCGGGAGGGGTACAATGAGCAGTTCTTC. It yields the protein CATSGQGLPREGYNEQFF. The chain carries TRBV24-1 and TRBJ2-1; TRBD2 agrees at 9 bases. Germline CDR1 and CDR2: KGHDR and SFDVKD. The CDR3 is 18 amino acids. Losses at the gene ends were 5 bases for V and 4 bases for J; bases not matched to a gene: 14.

Many counts were recorded for this clonotype. This chain joins TRBV7-2 and TRBJ1-2, with D unclear. Germline V gene data show CDR1 as SGHTA and CDR2 as FQGNSA. The V end was cut by 3 bases, the J end by 7 bases, with 12 bases between. The CDR3 is made up of 13 amino acids. CDR3 loop: CASSFPQEGGYTF. CDR3 nucleotides: TGTGCCAGCAGCTTCCCCCAGGAAGGTGGCTACACCTTC. Looking up the rest from reference TRBV7-2 and TRBJ1-2 gives the full variable domain: GAGVSQSPSNKVTEKGKDVELRCDPISGHTALYWYRQSLGQGLEFLIYFQGNSAPDKSGLPSDRFSAERTGGSVSTLTIQRTQQEDSAVYLCASSFPQEGGYTFGSGTRLTVV.